This T cell receptor (beta chain) was captured by sequencing in a study of cytomegalovirus exposure and HLA in healthy donors. On the study more broadly: Counted in an early data release were approximately 80 million unique TCRs from HLA-typed donors.

The study, taken as a whole, reports: TCR beta V segments were, for the most part, productive about 87% or about 30% of the time in an earlier analysis. TCR beta sequences reportedly predicted most subjects' HLA-A and HLA-B alleles accurately.

60 Vbeta and 13 Jbeta primers were used in PCR. Profiled with immunoSEQ multiplex PCR; TCRdb holds only in-frame clones, not every one. Here the sample spans over 150,000 clones, around 80% being singletons. This clone was detected once. Its antigen is unidentified. This receptor was obtained from a man between 18 and 35 years old in good health and CMV-seronegative. The sample was PBMCs.

In DNA, the CDR3 is TGTGCCAGCAGCCCGACGACAGGGCAAGAGACCCAGTACTTC. This codes for CASSPTTGQETQYF. This sequence joins TRBV4-2 and TRBJ2-5; 7 nucleotides align to TRBD1. The ends lost 4 bases at V and 2 bases at J; junction bases unmatched: 4. The CDR3 covers 14 residues. Germline CDR1 reads LGHNA; CDR2 reads YNFKEQ.